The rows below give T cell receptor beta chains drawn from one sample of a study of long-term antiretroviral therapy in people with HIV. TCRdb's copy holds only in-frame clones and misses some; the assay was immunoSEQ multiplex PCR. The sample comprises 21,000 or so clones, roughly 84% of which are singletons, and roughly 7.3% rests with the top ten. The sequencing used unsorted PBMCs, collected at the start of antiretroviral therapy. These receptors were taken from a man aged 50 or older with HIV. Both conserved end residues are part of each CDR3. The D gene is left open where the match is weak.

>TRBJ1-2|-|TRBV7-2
CASSLGGDSNYGYTF
TGTGCCAGCAGCTTAGGGGGGGACTCTAACTATGGCTACACCTTC
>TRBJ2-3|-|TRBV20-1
CSAMSGDTQYF
TGCAGTGCTATGAGCGGAGATACGCAGTATTTT
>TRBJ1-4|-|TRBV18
CASSPPEGTDEKLFF
TGTGCCAGCTCACCACCGGAAGGGACGGATGAAAAACTGTTTTTT
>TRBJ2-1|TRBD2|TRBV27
CASSLGLAGDEQFF
TGTGCCAGCAGTTTAGGACTAGCGGGAGATGAGCAGTTCTTC
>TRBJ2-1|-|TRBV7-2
CASSFPRPAGRHSNEQFF
TGTGCCAGCAGCTTTCCCCGGCCTGCGGGACGGCACTCCAATGAGCAGTTCTTC
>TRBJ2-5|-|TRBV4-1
CASSLASQETQYF
TGCGCCAGCAGCCTAGCGTCCCAAGAGACCCAGTACTTC
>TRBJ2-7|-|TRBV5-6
CASSLVGQIPTYEQYF
TGTGCCAGCAGCTTGGTAGGGCAGATACCAACCTACGAGCAGTACTTC
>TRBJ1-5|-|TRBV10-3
CAIRDSGNNQPQHF
TGTGCCATCAGGGACTCGGGGAACAATCAGCCCCAGCATTTT
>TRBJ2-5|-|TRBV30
CAWSPPGGQETQYF
TGTGCCTGGAGCCCTCCCGGGGGACAAGAGACCCAGTACTTC
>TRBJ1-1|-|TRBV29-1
CSVEQTMTEAFF
TGCAGCGTTGAGCAAACAATGACTGAAGCTTTCTTT